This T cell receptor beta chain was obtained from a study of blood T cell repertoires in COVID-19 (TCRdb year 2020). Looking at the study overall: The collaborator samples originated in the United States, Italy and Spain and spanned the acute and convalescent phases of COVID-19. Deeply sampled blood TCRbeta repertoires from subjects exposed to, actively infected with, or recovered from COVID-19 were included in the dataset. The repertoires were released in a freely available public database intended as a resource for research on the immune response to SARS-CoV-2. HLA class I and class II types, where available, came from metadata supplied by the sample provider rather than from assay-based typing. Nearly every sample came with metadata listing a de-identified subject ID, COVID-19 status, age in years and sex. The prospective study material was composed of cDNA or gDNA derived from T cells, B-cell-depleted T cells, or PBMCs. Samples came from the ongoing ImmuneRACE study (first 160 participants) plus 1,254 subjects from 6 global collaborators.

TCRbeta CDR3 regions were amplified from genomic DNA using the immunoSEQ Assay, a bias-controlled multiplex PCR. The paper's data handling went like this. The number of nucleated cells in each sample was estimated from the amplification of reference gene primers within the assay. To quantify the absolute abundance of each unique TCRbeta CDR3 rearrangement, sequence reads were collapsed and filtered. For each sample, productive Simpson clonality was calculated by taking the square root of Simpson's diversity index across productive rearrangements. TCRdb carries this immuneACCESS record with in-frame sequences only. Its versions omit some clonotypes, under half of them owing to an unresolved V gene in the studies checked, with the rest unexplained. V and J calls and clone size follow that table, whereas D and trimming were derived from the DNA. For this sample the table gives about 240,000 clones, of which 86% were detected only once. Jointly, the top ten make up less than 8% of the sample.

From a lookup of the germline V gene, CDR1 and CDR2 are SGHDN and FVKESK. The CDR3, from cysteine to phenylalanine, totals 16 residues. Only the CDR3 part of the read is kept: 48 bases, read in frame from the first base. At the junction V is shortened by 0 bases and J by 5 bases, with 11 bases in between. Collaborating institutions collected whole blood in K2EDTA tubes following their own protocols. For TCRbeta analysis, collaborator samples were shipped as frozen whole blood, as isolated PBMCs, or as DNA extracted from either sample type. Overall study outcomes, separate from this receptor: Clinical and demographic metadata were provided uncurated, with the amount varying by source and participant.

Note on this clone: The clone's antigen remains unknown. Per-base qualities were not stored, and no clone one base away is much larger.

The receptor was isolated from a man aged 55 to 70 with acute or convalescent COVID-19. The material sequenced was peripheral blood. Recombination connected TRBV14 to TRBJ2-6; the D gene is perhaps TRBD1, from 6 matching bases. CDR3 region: CASSQDRGDRANVLTF. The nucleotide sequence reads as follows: TGTGCCAGCAGCCAAGACAGGGGTGATAGGGCCAACGTCCTGACTTTC. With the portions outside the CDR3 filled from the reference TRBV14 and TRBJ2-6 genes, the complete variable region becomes EAGVTQFPSHSVIEKGQTVTLRCDPISGHDNLYWYRRVMGKEIKFLLHFVKESKQDESGMPNNRFLAERTGGTYSTLKVQPAELEDSGVYFCASSQDRGDRANVLTFGAGSRLTVL.